Listed here is a single TCR beta chain. Its target is not known. This entry is derived from a study of T cells in Graves' hyperthyroidism and ophthalmopathy. Study results and limitations: Model predictions of ophthalmopathy came a median 6.5 months before onset.

With 5 bases removed from V and 8 bases from J, the gap between germline ends came to 15 bases. In germline, CDR1 is SNHLY, CDR2 FYNNEI. The CDR3 is made up of 14 amino acids. Amplified TCR beta CDR3 regions came from RNA transcripts. First-round RT-PCR targeting the TCR CDR3 was performed with the HTBI primer set. TCRdb reanalysed the multiplex PCR reads using MiXCR and keeps one entry per CDR3 protein. Of roughly 840,000 distinct CDR3 sequences in the sample, 38% are singletons; the top ten hold around 10%. Stable hyperthyroidism: no ophthalmopathy progression over 18 months of follow-up. Disease duration under 2 months; hyperthyroidism patients were aged 18 to 65. Researchers barred patients who had uncontrolled infection, other autoimmune disease, pregnancy or lactation.

The chain employs TRBV2 and TRBJ1-4; D gene ambiguous. The TCR comes from a man younger than 35 with Graves' hyperthyroidism. The sample was blood. CDR3 in amino acids: CASSLAPPTEKLFF. The CDR3 region has the DNA TGTGCCAGCAGTTTAGCACCTCCTACCGAAAAACTGTTTTTT.